The rows below give T cell receptor beta chains drawn from one sample of a study of T cell responses to AZD1222 COVID-19 vaccine. Measured with immunoSEQ multiplex PCR; TCRdb has only the in-frame clones, and not every one. The data show 200,000 or so clones, with approximately 94% seen just once and around 1% held by the top ten. The specimen was peripheral blood, collected 28 days after the second AZD1222 dose. Source of these receptors: an adult who received the AZD1222 COVID-19 vaccine. Each CDR3 is given with its conserved first and last residue. Fields, in order: D gene, clone size, J gene, V gene, CDR3 protein, CDR3 DNA. A D gene is named only where the DNA matches it firmly. Some rows have no size entry. The others give once, few or many, or a class for an expanded clone.

TRBD1,NA,TRBJ2-2,TRBV5-1,CASSPGQANTGELFF,TGCGCCAGCAGCCCGGGACAGGCGAACACCGGGGAGCTGTTTTTT
NA,NA,TRBJ1-2,TRBV20-1,CSAARRGGYTF,TGCAGTGCTGCCCGACGCGGAGGCTACACCTTC
NA,NA,TRBJ1-1,TRBV5-1,CASSFLSTENTEAFF,TGCGCCAGCAGCTTTCTTTCGACGGAGAACACTGAAGCTTTCTTT
NA,NA,TRBJ1-2,TRBV25-1,CASSTNRDGYTF,TGTGCCAGCAGTACAAATAGGGATGGCTACACCTTC
NA,NA,TRBJ1-1,TRBV2,CASWGGTNTEAFF,TGTGCCAGCTGGGGGGGGACGAACACTGAAGCTTTCTTT
NA,NA,TRBJ2-1,TRBV6-5,CASKAGDNEQFF,TGTGCCTCAAAAGCAGGTGACAATGAGCAGTTCTTC
TRBD1,NA,TRBJ1-2,TRBV9,CASSVGTGQGPHYGYTF,TGTGCCAGCAGCGTAGGTACCGGACAGGGGCCGCACTATGGCTACACCTTC
TRBD1,NA,TRBJ2-7,TRBV7-2,CASLGQGHHEQYF,TGTGCCAGCCTCGGACAGGGGCACCACGAGCAGTACTTC
TRBD1,NA,TRBJ1-5,TRBV5-5,CASSLLGQGSQPQHF,TGTGCCAGCAGCTTGTTGGGACAGGGATCACAGCCCCAGCATTTT
NA,NA,TRBJ2-2,TRBV4-3,CASSQEVSTNTGELFF,TGCGCCAGCAGCCAAGAGGTATCGACGAACACCGGGGAGCTGTTTTTT
NA,NA,TRBJ2-5,TRBV13,CASTRTREGETQYF,TGTGCCAGCACTAGGACCCGCGAGGGAGAGACCCAGTACTTC
TRBD1,NA,TRBJ2-3,TRBV9,CASSVQGVGTDTQYF,TGTGCCAGCAGCGTACAGGGGGTGGGCACAGATACGCAGTATTTT
NA,once,TRBJ1-1,TRBV19,CASSTLGVISTEAFF,TGTGCCAGTAGTACCCTGGGGGTTATCAGCACTGAAGCTTTCTTT
NA,NA,TRBJ2-7,TRBV21-1,CASSTVDPGEYEQYF,TGTGCCAGCAGCACGGTTGATCCTGGGGAATACGAGCAGTACTTC
NA,NA,TRBJ2-7,TRBV27,CASKPLSGRSSYEQYF,TGTGCCAGCAAACCCCTCTCTGGCCGGAGCTCCTACGAGCAGTACTTC
NA,NA,TRBJ1-1,TRBV7-7,CASSFSENTEAFF,TGTGCCAGCAGCTTCTCCGAGAACACTGAAGCTTTCTTT
NA,NA,TRBJ1-1,TRBV5-6,CASSPGDTEAFF,TGTGCCAGCAGCCCTGGGGACACTGAAGCTTTCTTT